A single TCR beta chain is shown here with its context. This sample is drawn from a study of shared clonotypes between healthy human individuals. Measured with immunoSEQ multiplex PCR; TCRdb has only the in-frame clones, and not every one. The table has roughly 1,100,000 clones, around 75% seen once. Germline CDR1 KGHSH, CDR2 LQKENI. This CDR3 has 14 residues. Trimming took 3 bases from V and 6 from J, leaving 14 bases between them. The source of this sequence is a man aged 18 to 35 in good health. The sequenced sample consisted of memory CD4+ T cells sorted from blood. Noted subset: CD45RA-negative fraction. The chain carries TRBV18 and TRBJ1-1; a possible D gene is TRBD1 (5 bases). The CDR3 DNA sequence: TGTGCCAGCTCACCCACACAGGCGCGACCTGAAGCTTTCTTT. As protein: CASSPTQARPEAFF. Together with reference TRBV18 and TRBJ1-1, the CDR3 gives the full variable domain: NAGVMQNPRHLVRRRGQEARLRCSPMKGHSHVYWYRQLPEEGLKFMVYLQKENIIDESGMPKERFSAEFPKEGPSILRIQQVVRGDSAAYFCASSPTQARPEAFFGQGTRLTVV.